This entry features one T cell receptor (beta chain) sequence. Its antigen is unknown. This entry is derived from a study of human T cells and chemical hapten exposure. Study overall: Scalp application of diphenylcyclopropenone was performed weekly in patients across the entire approximately 24-week study. Small pooled library volume differences chiefly drove per-sample TCR yield variation.

Documented treatment: therapeutic diphenylcyclopropenone sensitization with weekly scalp DPC. General study findings and limits: Unchanged with DPC sensitization were TCRs above 1 in 1000 frequency.

Separate cDNA molecules received unique molecular identifiers, which the library attached to them. The authors' processing: TCR counts had a median of 95,638 per sample and spanned roughly 20,000 to 750,000. Each CDR3 protein is one row after TCRdb ran MiXCR on the reads. TCRdb's processing, not the authors' own work, is the source of the V and J calls. The sample lists about 2,500 distinct CDR3 sequences; 46% were seen once. V lost 3 bases to trimming and J lost 12 bases, with 15 bases between them. The CDR3 is 12 residues long. Germline values: CDR1 DFQATT, CDR2 SNEGSKA (reference sequence). Sequencing was performed on whole blood, taken before DPC sensitization or 2, 6, or about 24 weeks after (not recorded which). This chain links TRBV20-1 with TRBJ2-1; D might be TRBD2 (5 bases). The TCR originated in an adult with alopecia areata. Some clones in this sample may be carry-over from other donors' samples. This table probably holds off-target reads from a library built for another chain. CDR3: CSARPQVEGQFF. The CDR3, as DNA: TGCAGTGCTAGGCCTCAGGTCGAGGGGCAGTTCTTC.